These 15 T cell receptor beta chains were all obtained from the same sample, sequenced in a study of CD8+ T cells in alopecia areata (dated by TCRdb to 2016 to 2018). Cells from mouse cutaneous lymph nodes were pooled, stained for CD4, CD8alpha, NKG2D, NKG2ACE and other markers, and then sorted on a BD Influx. Libraries were built with the immunoSEQ multiplex PCR assay. To provide template for TCR sequencing, every sample had RNA extracted and reverse transcribed into cDNA. TCRdb mirrors the immuneACCESS table, restricted to in-frame sequences. Some clones are absent from its copies; in checked studies, under half trace to an unresolved V gene, and the reason for the others is unknown. For this sample the table reports approximately 280,000 clones, with no clone seen just once. The ten largest account for roughly 1.2% of the sample. The sample was CD4+ T cells sorted from a lymph node. Receptors were obtained from a C3H/HeJ mouse with alopecia areata. The MHC haplotype carried by mice of this strain is H2-k.

For this clone: The genes and germline here are from mouse. Read sequence stops 4 residues before the CDR3 end, and the germline J gene provides the missing end. V is TRBV14 and J is TRBJ2-5, with 8 bases matching TRBD2. The CDR3 is 15 amino acids. Per the germline V gene, CDR1 is SGHDT and CDR2 is FRDEAV. This CDR3 reads CASSFWGGARDTQYF. The sequenced part of the CDR3 DNA is TGTGCCAGCAGTTTCTGGGGGGGCGCGAGGGAC. Full variable domain (rest looked up from reference TRBV14 and TRBJ2-5): EAGVTQSPRYAVLQEGQAVSFWCDPISGHDTLYWYQQPRDQGPQLLVYFRDEAVIDNSQLPSDRFSAVRPKGTNSTLKIQSAKQGDTATYLCASSFWGGARDTQYFGPGTRLLVL.

This clone was seen a handful of times. Genes here carry mouse names. The read terminates 4 residues before the CDR3 end, so the remaining end is supplied by the germline J gene. This chain links TRBV1 with TRBJ2-3; TRBD2 might be the D (6 bases). This CDR3 is built from 15 residues. Germline V gives CDR1 NSQYPW, CDR2 LRSPGD (reference sequence). Trimming took 0 bases from V and 2 from J, leaving 9 bases between them. CDR3 residues: CTCSADRGDAETLYF. Partial CDR3 DNA: TGCACCTGCAGTGCAGATCGGGGGGATGCAGAA.

In its sample, this clone was seen a few times. Gene names refer to mouse genes. With the read ending 4 residues before the CDR3 end, the germline J gene is used to fill in that end. The sample contains more than one DNA sequence encoding this CDR3. The rearrangement joins TRBV13-1 to TRBJ1-2; TRBD1 might be the D (6 bases). The CDR3 spans 13 residues. V was pared by 5 bases and J by 1 base, with 9 bases between. The V gene's germline CDR1 is NSHNY and CDR2 SYGAGN. The CDR3 bases that were read are TGTGCCAGCAGCCCGGGACAAAACTCC. It translates to CASSPGQNS. In full, the CDR3 is CASSPGQNSDYTF.

This clone was counted between two and nine times. Gene labels here are mouse ones. This sample also contains other DNA sequences that code for the same CDR3. The part of the CDR3 DNA that was read is TGCACCTGCAGTGGGGGACACTCTGCAGAA. Translated, it gives CTCSGGHSAE. The full-length CDR3 reads as CTCSGGHSAETLYF. This chain links TRBV1 with TRBJ2-3; the D gene is possibly TRBD1 (6 bases). The read ends 4 residues early relative to the CDR3; the germline J gene fills the gap. Looked up from germline, CDR1 is NSQYPW and CDR2 is LRSPGD (reference sequence). V was clipped by 4 bases and J by 2 bases, with 10 bases between them. The CDR3 runs 14 residues.

This clone was recorded many times. Gene names are mouse gene names. The CDR3 bases that were read are TGTGCCAGCAGCTTAGCTGGGGTTAACCAAGAC. It translates to CASSLAGVNQD. The complete CDR3 sequence is CASSLAGVNQDTQYF. V gene TRBV3 combines with J gene TRBJ2-5; maybe TRBD2 (5 bases). The read terminates 4 residues before the CDR3 end, so the remaining end is supplied by the germline J gene. The germline CDR1 and CDR2 sequences are SNHLY and FYNGKV (reference sequence). The CDR3 runs to 15 residues. With 0 bases removed from V and 0 bases from J, the gap between germline ends came to 7 bases.

Points on this clone: Gene names denote mouse genes. The CDR3 extends 4 residues past the end of the read, so its final part is completed from the germline J gene. Within the sample, other DNA sequences also encode this same CDR3. This chain connects TRBV5 to TRBJ2-5, with TRBD2 matching over 11 bases. J was trimmed by 3 bases and V by 1 base; bases with no gene match: 3. CDR1 LGHNA and CDR2 YNLKQL come from the germline V gene (reference sequence). This CDR3 has 16 amino acids. The sequenced part of the CDR3 DNA is TGTGCCAGCAGCCAAGCCGGGACTGGGGGTCAAGAC. Its protein product is CASSQAGTGGQD. The full-length CDR3 reads as CASSQAGTGGQDTQYF.

To note about this clone: The genes and germline here are from mouse. Sequencing ends 4 residues short of the CDR3 end; the germline J gene provides the rest. The chain combines TRBV13-1 with TRBJ2-1, with 7 bases lining up with TRBD2. Germline CDR1 and CDR2: NSHNY and SYGAGN. The J segment lost 3 bases and the V segment lost 5 bases, leaving 2 bases of the junction unmatched. The CDR3 has 13 amino acids. The CDR3 DNA, read in part, is TGTGCCAGCAGGACTGGGATCTATGCT. It is translated as CASRTGIYA. The whole CDR3 sequence is CASRTGIYAEQFF.

This clone was seen only a few times. Gene names and germline refer to mouse. The DNA ends 4 residues before the CDR3 does, and the rest of the CDR3 is filled in from the germline J gene. V is TRBV13-1 and J is TRBJ1-1; 11 nucleotides align to TRBD1. This CDR3 is 16 amino acids long. Trimming cost V 2 bases and J 3 bases; bases outside gene matches: 6. Germline V gene data show CDR1 as NSHNY and CDR2 as SYGAGN. CDR3 DNA, as far as it was read: TGTGCCAGCAGTGAACTGGACAGGGGGCTGTACACA. It is translated as CASSELDRGLYT. The entire CDR3 reads CASSELDRGLYTEVFF.

Concerning this clone itself: Genes here carry mouse names. The read ends 4 residues shy of where the CDR3 ends; the end is completed using the germline J gene. The V and J genes are TRBV19 and TRBJ2-2; D may be TRBD1 (6 bases). CDR3 size: 15 residues. V shed 5 bases and J shed 4 bases, with 15 bases lying between them. The V gene's germline CDR1 is FNHDT and CDR2 SITEND (reference sequence). The part of the CDR3 DNA that was read is TGTGCCAGCAGCCGGGGACAAGGGGGCACCGGG. This encodes CASSRGQGGTG. The complete CDR3 protein is CASSRGQGGTGQLYF.

This clone was found a few times. Mouse gene names and germline throughout. The read stops 3 residues short of the end of the CDR3; the missing end is completed from the germline J gene. The chain is built from TRBV1 and TRBJ1-6; perhaps TRBD1 as D (5 bases). TRBJ1-6 is noted as an ORF with a role that remains uncertain. This CDR3 has 15 residues. V dropped 0 bases and J dropped 10 bases, with 13 bases sitting between them. Germline V gives CDR1 NSQYPW, CDR2 LRSPGD (reference sequence). The sequenced part of the CDR3 DNA is TGCACCTGCAGTGCAGATAGAGCCAGGGAGTCGCCC. Translating it yields CTCSADRARESP. The CDR3 in its entirety is CTCSADRARESPLYF.

As concerns this clone: The germline and genes are mouse ones. The CDR3 extends 4 residues past the end of the read, so its final part is completed from the germline J gene. This chain joins TRBV1 and TRBJ2-7; D remains ambiguous. Germline CDR1 is NSQYPW and CDR2 is LRSPGD (reference sequence). CDR3 length: 12 residues. CDR3 amino acids: CTCSDSVDEQYF. CDR3 bases read: TGCACCTGCAGTGATTCCGTTGAT. The full variable domain, in which reference TRBV1 and TRBJ2-7 provide the parts outside the CDR3, is VTLLEQNPRWRLVPRGQAVNLRCILKNSQYPWMSWYQQDLQKQLQWLFTLRSPGDKEVKSLPGADYLATRVTDTELRLQVANMSQGRTLYCTCSDSVDEQYFGPGTRLTVL.

This clone was recorded many times. Mouse germline and gene names are used. Read data end 4 residues before the CDR3 end; the end is taken from the germline J gene. Other DNA sequences from this sample encode an identical CDR3 as well. The chain joins TRBV31 to TRBJ2-3; 7 bases map to TRBD2. CDR1 is GKSSPN, CDR2 SITVG, per germline. The CDR3 is made up of 14 amino acids. The trim removed 1 base at V and 0 bases at J, leaving 1 base unmatched. The part of the CDR3 DNA that was read is TGTGCCTGGAGTCCTGGGGGTAGTGCAGAA. The encoded protein is CAWSPGGSAE. The full CDR3 protein is CAWSPGGSAETLYF. The full variable domain, its missing parts supplied by reference TRBV31 and TRBJ2-3, is AQTIHQWPVAEIKAVGSPLSLGCTIKGKSSPNLYWYWQATGGTLQQLFYSITVGQVESVVQLNLSASRPKDDQFILSTEKLLLSHSGFYLCAWSPGGSAETLYFGSGTRLTVL.

This clone was seen more than once but under ten times. Mouse names are used for the genes. Read data end 3 residues before the CDR3 end; the end is taken from the germline J gene. V and J are TRBV13-3 and TRBJ1-6, with D perhaps TRBD1 (5 bases). TRBJ1-6 is an open reading frame whose function is uncertain. CDR1 and CDR2 from the germline V gene are NNHDY and SYVADS. The ends were cut back, 3 bases at V and 0 bases at J, with 10 bases in the middle. The CDR3 covers 16 residues. CDR3 DNA (partial): TGTGCCAGCAGTGGTAGGACAAATTCCTATAATTCGCCC. This encodes CASSGRTNSYNSP. The complete CDR3 protein is CASSGRTNSYNSPLYF.

This clone turned up a few times. Mouse germline and gene names are used. The observed sequence ends 4 residues before the CDR3 terminus, with the missing tail filled in from the germline J gene. The chain uses TRBV5 and TRBJ2-5; 9 nucleotides line up with TRBD2. This CDR3 has 16 residues. Per germline, CDR1 LGHNA and CDR2 YNLKQL (reference sequence). The V and J ends lost 1 base and 3 bases, in that order; junction bases with no gene match: 5. The CDR3 region is CASSQVAGGVQDTQYF. The sequenced CDR3 bases are TGTGCCAGCAGCCAAGTGGCTGGGGGGGTACAAGAC.

This clone was picked up a small number of times. Gene names follow the mouse nomenclature. The CDR3 goes on 4 residues after the read ends, and that part is filled in from the germline J gene. V is TRBV13-1 and J is TRBJ2-4; 12 positions match TRBD1. J lost 1 base, V lost 0 bases, and 3 bases had no gene match. There are 17 residues in the CDR3. Germline assignment: CDR1 NSHNY and CDR2 SYGAGN. The CDR3 sequence is CASSDAGTGGGQNTLYF. The CDR3 bases that were read are TGTGCCAGCAGTGATGCCGGGACAGGGGGCGGTCAAAAC.